Below, 7 T cell receptor beta chains from the same sample are listed, as sequenced in a study of T cell changes during pregnancy in multiple sclerosis. The protocol was immunoSEQ multiplex PCR, while the TCRdb copy is restricted to in-frame clones and leaves out a portion. The repertoire has some 94,000 clones, about 92% of them found once; the top ten carry about 1.5%. Sequencing used peripheral blood, obtained in the first trimester of pregnancy. These receptors all stem from a female donor with multiple sclerosis, enrolled in a pregnancy study.

V is TRBV10-3 and J is TRBJ1-2, with 8 bases fitting TRBD1. Trimming took 4 bases from V and 4 from J; bases not matched to a gene: 5. The CDR3 extends over 14 amino acids. Looked up from germline, CDR1 is ENHRY and CDR2 is SYGVKD. The CDR3 here is CAISGTGSGYGYTF. The CDR3 DNA reads as TGTGCCATCAGTGGGACAGGGAGCGGCTATGGCTACACCTTC.

The rearrangement uses TRBV29-1 and TRBJ2-7, with a weak D call TRBD1 (5 bases). Trimming cost V 3 bases and J 0 bases, with 9 bases left between them. Germline V CDR1 and CDR2: SQVTM, ANQGSEA. The CDR3 consists of 13 residues. As DNA, the CDR3 is TGCAGCGTTGATGGGGCAGGCTCCTACGAGCAGTACTTC. Amino acid sequence: CSVDGAGSYEQYF.

The chain joins TRBV4-3 to TRBJ2-1; tentative D call: TRBD2 (5 bases). The CDR3 consists of 15 residues. Per germline, CDR1 LGHNA and CDR2 YSLEER. Trimming shortened V by 4 bases and J by 0 bases, and 10 bases separated the two germline ends. CDR3 sequence: CASSRRSGSYNEQFF. The CDR3 region has the DNA TGCGCCAGCAGCCGTCGAAGCGGCTCCTACAATGAGCAGTTCTTC.

The genes are TRBV28 and TRBJ1-3; 10 nucleotides align to TRBD1. CDR3 length: 14 amino acids. V lost 6 bases and J lost 2; bases outside the gene matches: 1. Germline V gives CDR1 MDHEN, CDR2 SYDVKM. The CDR3 DNA reads TGTGCCAGCAGGACAGGGGGCCCTGGAAACACCATATATTTT. Its protein product is CASRTGGPGNTIYF.

DNA for the CDR3: TGTGCCAGCAGTCCGGGACTAGCGGGAGTCACAGATACGCAGTATTTT. Encoded protein: CASSPGLAGVTDTQYF. The gene calls are TRBV7-3 and TRBJ2-3; 14 nucleotides agree with TRBD2. The CDR3 has 16 residues. The germline gives CDR1 SGHTA, CDR2 FQGTGA. J gave up 2 bases and V 6 bases, and 4 bases lay outside the gene matches.

V and J are TRBV30 and TRBJ1-2, with 10 nucleotides matching TRBD1. Trimming cost V 5 bases and J 4 bases; bases outside gene matches: 4. The CDR3 is 13 amino acids. In germline, CDR1 is GTSNPN, CDR2 SVGIG (reference sequence). The CDR3, as DNA: TGTGCCTGGGAGACAGGGGGCTTCTATGGCTACACCTTC. Its protein product is CAWETGGFYGYTF.

This clone was seen only once. The chain employs TRBV19 and TRBJ1-1, with TRBD1 matching 8 bases. There are 15 residues in the CDR3. Germline V gene sequence: CDR1 LNHDA, CDR2 SQIVND (reference sequence). V trimming: 6 bases; J trimming: 4 bases; junction bases outside the gene matches: 10. The CDR3 loop is CASSPGQGVRTEAFF. The CDR3 coding sequence is TGTGCCAGTAGCCCTGGACAGGGCGTCCGCACTGAAGCTTTCTTT.